A single sample is the source of the 17 T cell receptor beta chains below, sequenced in a study of identifying expanded T cells in peripheral blood. TCRdb's table, derived via immunoSEQ multiplex PCR, lists solely in-frame clones and lacks some. This table has under 150,000 clones, 86% appearing once. Sequenced sample: blood. The origin of the receptors is a person between 18 and 75 years old in good health.

This chain links TRBV7-9 with TRBJ2-3; 9 bases align to TRBD2. This CDR3 is built from 18 residues. Germline V gene lookup returns CDR1 SEHNR and CDR2 FQNEAQ (reference sequence). V shed 0 bases and J 1 base; nucleotides not matched to a gene: 8. CDR3 coding DNA: TGTGCCAGCAGCTTAGCAGGAGGGTTAGCGGGAGGCACAGATACGCAGTATTTT. This encodes CASSLAGGLAGGTDTQYF.

J is TRBJ1-5 and V is TRBV16; 12 positions match TRBD1. The CDR3 has 18 residues. Trimming took 4 bases from V and 1 from J; bases not matched to a gene: 8. Germline loops: CDR1 KGHSY, CDR2 FQNENV. CDR3 sequence: CASSPPGQGAGSNQPQHF. The CDR3 nucleotides read TGTGCCAGCAGCCCACCGGGACAGGGGGCTGGAAGCAATCAGCCCCAGCATTTT.

CDR3 protein: CASSRQGHTEAFF. The CDR3 DNA is TGTGCCAGCAGTCGACAGGGTCACACTGAAGCTTTCTTT. The chain employs TRBV7-2 and TRBJ1-1; 7 bases fit TRBD1. CDR1 is SGHTA, CDR2 FQGNSA, per germline. The CDR3 covers 13 residues. With V trimmed by 6 bases and J by 3 bases, 4 bases remained unmatched.

The rearrangement joins TRBV4-1 to TRBJ2-1; TRBD2 agrees at 8 bases. V was clipped by 5 bases and J by 3 bases; unmatched bases: 9. CDR1 is MGHRA, CDR2 YSYEKL, per germline. This CDR3 is 16 amino acids long. The CDR3 DNA is TGCGCCAGCAGCACGCAACTAGCGGTACACTACAATGAGCAGTTCTTC. Residues: CASSTQLAVHYNEQFF.

The chain uses TRBV30 and TRBJ1-3; no definite D call. The CDR3 runs 13 residues. V was trimmed by 1 base and J by 4 bases, leaving 8 bases between them. CDR1 and CDR2 from the germline V gene are GTSNPN and SVGIG (reference sequence). The CDR3 DNA is TGTGCCTGGAGTGGGGCGGACGGAAACACCATATATTTT. Its translation: CAWSGADGNTIYF.

This clone was observed a single time. The CDR3 DNA is TGCAGCGTTGTACGGCAGGGGAACACTGAAGCTTTCTTT. As protein: CSVVRQGNTEAFF. This chain joins TRBV29-1 and TRBJ1-1; perhaps TRBD1 as D (5 bases). CDR3 length: 13 amino acids. V was clipped by 4 bases and J by 1 base, with 10 bases between them. From germline, CDR1 is SQVTM and CDR2 ANQGSEA.

This clone was seen only a few times. This chain uses TRBV16 with TRBJ1-4; D not resolved. Germline-derived CDR1 and CDR2 are KGHSY and FQNENV. The V end lost 3 bases, the J end lost 8 bases, and 13 bases lay between the germline ends. This CDR3 is 14 amino acids long. The CDR3 DNA is TGTGCCAGCAGCCAGGGAGGACTAGGAGAAAAACTGTTTTTT. Encoded protein: CASSQGGLGEKLFF.

The V gene is TRBV6-6, the J gene TRBJ2-4; D might be TRBD1 or TRBD2, each matching 6 bases. V shed 6 bases and J shed 5 bases, with 17 bases lying between them. The length of the CDR3 is 15 residues. The V gene's germline CDR1 is MNHNY and CDR2 SVGAGI (reference sequence). The CDR3 loop reads CASRTPGALQNIQYF. The CDR3 DNA reads TGTGCCAGCAGAACACCGGGGGCCCTCCAAAACATTCAGTACTTC.

This chain joins TRBV18 and TRBJ1-1; D is perhaps TRBD1 (5 bases). This CDR3 spans 14 amino acids. Germline loops: CDR1 KGHSH, CDR2 LQKENI. The V and J ends lost 3 bases and 4 bases respectively, with 12 bases between them. CDR3 region: CASSPDQQGTEAFF. The DNA for the CDR3 is TGTGCCAGCTCACCCGACCAGCAGGGCACTGAAGCTTTCTTT.

The genes are TRBV9 and TRBJ2-5; 10 bases fit TRBD2. The V and J ends lost 0 bases and 4 bases, in that order; junction bases with no gene match: 9. CDR1 is SGDLS and CDR2 is YYNGEE in the germline V gene. CDR3 length equals 17 residues. CDR3 in amino acids: CASSVASGGAGGETQYF. CDR3 coding DNA: TGTGCCAGCAGCGTAGCGAGCGGGGGGGCCGGCGGAGAGACCCAGTACTTC.

The rearrangement uses TRBV28 and TRBJ1-3; no reliable D call. This CDR3 is 13 amino acids long. Germline V CDR1 and CDR2: MDHEN, SYDVKM. The V end lost 6 bases, the J end lost 2 bases, and 8 bases lay between the germline ends. In DNA form, the CDR3 reads TGTGCCAGCAGACGAGATGCTGGAAACACCATATATTTT. Translating gives CASRRDAGNTIYF.

This chain connects TRBV28 to TRBJ2-1, with TRBD2 identical over 12 bases. Germline CDR1 reads MDHEN; CDR2 reads SYDVKM. Trimming at V came to 6 bases and at J to 10 bases, leaving 13 bases not matched to a gene. CDR3 size: 16 residues. CDR3 loop: CASRASGRASGGEQFF. In DNA, the CDR3 is TGTGCCAGCAGAGCTAGCGGGAGGGCCTCCGGGGGGGAGCAGTTCTTC.

This clone was seen only a few times. The chain uses TRBV27 and TRBJ1-5; TRBD1 aligns across 8 bases. The V and J ends lost 1 base and 7 bases, in that order; junction bases with no gene match: 6. The CDR3 spans 15 residues. Per the germline V gene, CDR1 is MNHEY and CDR2 is SMNVEV (reference sequence). In nucleotides, the CDR3 is TGTGCCAGCAGTTTATACAGGACAGGGACCCAGCCCCAGCATTTT. This translates into CASSLYRTGTQPQHF.

The V and J genes are TRBV5-1 and TRBJ2-7; possibly TRBD2 for D (6 bases). The CDR3 spans 16 residues. V shed 0 bases and J shed 6 bases, with 19 bases lying between them. CDR1 and CDR2 from the germline V gene are SGHRS and YFSETQ. The CDR3 DNA is TGCGCCAGCAGCTTGGCGGCTGGGACTCTACCCCTCGAGCAGTACTTC. It codes for CASSLAAGTLPLEQYF.

The rearrangement joins TRBV7-9 to TRBJ1-1, with a possible D match to TRBD1 (6 bases). CDR1 is SEHNR and CDR2 is FQNEAQ in the germline V gene (reference sequence). The CDR3 consists of 12 residues. The V and J ends lost 5 bases and 10 bases respectively, with 14 bases between them. For the CDR3, the DNA is TGTGCCAGCAGCCAGAACAGGGAGGCAGCTTTCTTT. Protein product: CASSQNREAAFF.

This clone was seen a single time. The sample holds other DNA sequences that translate to the same CDR3. The J gene is TRBJ2-7, the V gene TRBV6-1; D ambiguous. The CDR3 runs 9 residues. The V and J ends lost 8 bases and 4 bases respectively, with 3 bases between them. Germline V gives CDR1 MNHNS, CDR2 SASEGT. The CDR3 DNA is TGTGCCAGCGGTTACGAGCAGTACTTC. Translating gives CASGYEQYF.

The chain has TRBV15 and TRBJ1-3, with a weak D call TRBD1 (6 bases). Germline loops: CDR1 LNHNV, CDR2 YYDKDF (reference sequence). Trimming shortened V by 0 bases and J by 2 bases, and 11 bases separated the two germline ends. The CDR3 is made up of 16 amino acids. The DNA of the CDR3 is TGTGCCACCAGCAGAGAGATTAACAGGGCTGGAAACACCATATATTTT. Its protein is CATSREINRAGNTIYF.